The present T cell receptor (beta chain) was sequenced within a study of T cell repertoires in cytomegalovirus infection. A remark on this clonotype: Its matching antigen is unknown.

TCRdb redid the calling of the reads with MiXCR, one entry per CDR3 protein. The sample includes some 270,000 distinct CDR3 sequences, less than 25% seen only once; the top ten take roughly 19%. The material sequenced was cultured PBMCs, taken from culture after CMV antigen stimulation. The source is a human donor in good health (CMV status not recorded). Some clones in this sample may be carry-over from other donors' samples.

The CDR3 DNA follows: TGTGCCAGCAGTTTTCAAGTAGCGGGGAGCTACAATGAGCAGTTCTTC. It translates to CASSFQVAGSYNEQFF. This rearrangement joins TRBV28 to TRBJ2-1, with 8 nucleotides matching TRBD2. CDR3 length: 16 residues. The V gene's germline CDR1 is MDHEN and CDR2 SYDVKM. V was clipped by 3 bases and J by 3 bases; unmatched bases: 7.